The present TCR beta chain was sequenced within a study of T-cell reconstitution after alpha-beta-depleted transplantation in children (TCRdb year 2016). Turning to the overall study: Using TCR repertoire profiling, the study quantitatively followed how T-cell immune reconstitution unfolded in children after TCRalphabeta/CD19-depleted allogeneic hematopoietic cell transplantation. Broader findings and caveats from the paper: Hyperexpanded clone frequencies declined over subsequent months; after one year, T-cell counts and TCRbeta diversity were mostly attributed to newly produced T cells. Apparently early alphabetaT-cell count recovery about two months after transplant reportedly relied on only several hundred rapidly expanded clones derived from non-depleted graft cells. In some patients, the high TCRbeta diversity seen at day 60 was put down to recipient T cells and intrathymic progenitors that had survived conditioning.

The sample's treatment or condition label, in plain terms: allogeneic hematopoietic cell transplantation with graft depleted of TCRalphabeta T cells and CD19 B cells. TCRalphabeta/CD19-depleted allogeneic hematopoietic cell grafts were given to the transplant recipients, all of whom were children. The library was prepared using PCR. The sample was run on an Illumina HiSeq 2500. Molecular barcoding was employed in the preparation of TCR libraries, with unique molecular identifiers being used to normalize TCRbeta repertoire quantification. TCRdb redid the processing of the public reads, applying fastp at Q25 and MiXCR, and retained in-frame beta chains. Rows merge per CDR3 protein into single entries with the most common DNA and genes. For this sample the table gives around 700,000 distinct CDR3 sequences, of which around 13% were detected only once. The leading ten clones occupy 0.79% of the sample.

Per the germline V gene, MGHRA is the CDR1 and YSYEKL is the CDR2. V is shortened by 1 base, J by 4 bases, and the region joining them spans 8 bases. From the cysteine through the phenylalanine, the CDR3 covers 14 amino acids. Left in the record is the CDR3 DNA by itself, 42 bases read in frame from the first base. There are a few counts of this clonotype. Its antigen remains undetermined. Per-nucleotide qualities are absent, and no much larger clonotype sits a single base away. Sample: PBMCs, taken before TCRalphabeta/CD19-depleted stem cell transplant. The chain links TRBV4-1 with TRBJ2-1; the D gene is unclear. This receptor was identified in a girl aged 2-10 years with congenital amegakaryocytic thrombocytopenia, due to receive a stem cell transplant. The DNA reads as follows: TGCGCCAGCAGCCAAGGCCACGGATACAATGAGCAGTTCTTC. It encodes CASSQGHGYNEQFF.